This T cell receptor beta chain was captured by sequencing in a study of breast tumors, draining lymph nodes, adjacent tissues. This clonotype was counted ten times or more. Its antigen is unknown. Study-level points and caveats: Most tumor T cells seemingly derive from lymph node, then expand in tumor.

Axillary draining lymph nodes of breast cancer patients supplied the node samples. The CDR3 is 14 residues long. The ends lost 5 bases at V and 9 bases at J; junction bases unmatched: 6. CDR1 is GTSNPN and CDR2 is SVGIG in the germline V gene (reference sequence). One entry per CDR3 protein results from TCRdb running MiXCR on the multiplex PCR reads. The sample gives 130,000 or so distinct CDR3 sequences, about a fifth of which show up once; roughly 2.7% is in the top ten. The clonotype was recovered from a female donor with breast cancer. Some clones in this sample may be carry-over from other donors' samples. The sequencing sample was made of axillary lymph node tissue. The chain couples TRBV30 to TRBJ2-1; TRBD2 matches at 14 bases. The CDR3 coding sequence is TGTGCCTGGCGACTAGCGGGAGGGCCCGGTGAGCAGTTCTTC. It specifies CAWRLAGGPGEQFF.